This T cell receptor beta chain is from a study of blood T cells in healthy people across ages. Study-level findings and limits: Estimates of total diversity, which came from one million sequenced T cells, were considered to be underestimates.

CDR3 length: 15 residues. Germline trimming cut 4 bases from V and 2 bases from J; bases unmatched to any gene: 7. Germline V gives CDR1 SEHNR, CDR2 FQNEAQ (reference sequence). A second 7 to 11 cycle PCR used barcoded and J-beta primers. TCRdb analysed the 5' RACE reads with MiXCR anew, one entry per CDR3 protein. The sample shows approximately 800,000 distinct CDR3 sequences, 56% of them seen only once. In regard to this clonotype: Its antigen is unidentified.

Sequenced material: blood. This clonotype was obtained from a man aged 35 to 55 in good health. The rearrangement links TRBV7-9 to TRBJ2-5, with 7 bases lining up with TRBD1. CDR3 DNA sequence: TGTGCCAGCAGCTCAAGAAGGGGGCTACAAGAGACCCAGTACTTC. It yields the protein CASSSRRGLQETQYF.